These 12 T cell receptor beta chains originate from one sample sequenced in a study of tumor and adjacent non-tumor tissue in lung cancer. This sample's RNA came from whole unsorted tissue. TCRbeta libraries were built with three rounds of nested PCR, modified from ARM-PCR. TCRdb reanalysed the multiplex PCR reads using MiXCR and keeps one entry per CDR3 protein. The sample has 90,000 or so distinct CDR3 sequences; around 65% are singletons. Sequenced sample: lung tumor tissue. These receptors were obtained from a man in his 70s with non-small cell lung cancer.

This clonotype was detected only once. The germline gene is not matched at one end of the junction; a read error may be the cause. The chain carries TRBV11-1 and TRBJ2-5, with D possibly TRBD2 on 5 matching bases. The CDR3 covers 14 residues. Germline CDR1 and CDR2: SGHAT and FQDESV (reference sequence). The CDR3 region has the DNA TGTGCCAGCAACTCAGCCACTAGGCAAGAGACCCTGTACTTC. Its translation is CASNSATRQETLYF.

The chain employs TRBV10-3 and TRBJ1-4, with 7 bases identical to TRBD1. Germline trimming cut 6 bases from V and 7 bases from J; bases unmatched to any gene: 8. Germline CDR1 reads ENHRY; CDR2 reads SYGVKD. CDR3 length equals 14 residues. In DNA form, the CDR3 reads TGTGCCATCAGCATGGCAGGGGGGAGTGAAAAACTGTTTTTT. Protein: CAISMAGGSEKLFF.

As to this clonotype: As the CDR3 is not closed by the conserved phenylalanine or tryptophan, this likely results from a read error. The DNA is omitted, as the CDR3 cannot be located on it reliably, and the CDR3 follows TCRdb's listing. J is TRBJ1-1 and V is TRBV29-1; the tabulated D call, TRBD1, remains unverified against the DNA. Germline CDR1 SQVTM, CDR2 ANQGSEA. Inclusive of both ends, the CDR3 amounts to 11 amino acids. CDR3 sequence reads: CSVDGARRSFS.

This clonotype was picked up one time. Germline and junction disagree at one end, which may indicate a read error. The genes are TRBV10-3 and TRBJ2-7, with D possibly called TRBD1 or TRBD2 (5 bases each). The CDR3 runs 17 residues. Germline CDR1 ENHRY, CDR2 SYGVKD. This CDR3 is CGISDLEVGSGTGEQYF. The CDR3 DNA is TGTGGCATCAGTGACCTAGAGGTAGGGTCAGGGACCGGCGAACAGTACTTC.

DNA for the CDR3: TGCAGTGCTAGACAACCAGGGGGGGTCTCACACACTGAAGCTTTCTTT. Its translation is CSARQPGGVSHTEAFF. This chain connects TRBV20-1 to TRBJ1-1; 7 nucleotides agree with TRBD1. The CDR3 extends over 16 amino acids. J lost 3 bases, V lost 2 bases, and 12 bases had no gene match. CDR1 DFQATT and CDR2 SNEGSKA come from the germline V gene (reference sequence).

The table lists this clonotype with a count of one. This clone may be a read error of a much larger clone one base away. Here the CDR3 DNA reads TGTACCAGCAGTTTAAGGACAGGGGGTAATTCACCCCTCCACTTT. This encodes CTSSLRTGGNSPLHF. The V gene is TRBV28, the J gene TRBJ1-6, with 10 nucleotides matching TRBD1. The CDR3 contains 15 residues. Per the germline V gene, CDR1 is MDHEN and CDR2 is SYDVKM.

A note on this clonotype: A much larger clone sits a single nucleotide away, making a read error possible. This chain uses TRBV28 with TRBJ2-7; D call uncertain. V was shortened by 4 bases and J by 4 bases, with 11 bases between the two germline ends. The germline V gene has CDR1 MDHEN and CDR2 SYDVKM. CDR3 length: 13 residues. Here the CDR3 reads CASSSQGWYEQYF. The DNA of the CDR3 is TGTGCCAGCAGTTCCCAAGGATGGTACGAGCAGTACTTC. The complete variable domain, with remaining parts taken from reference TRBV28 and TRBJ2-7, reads DVKVTQSSRYLVKRTGEKVFLECVQDMDHENMFWYRQDPGLGLRLIYFSYDVKMKEKGDIPEGYSVSREKKERFSLILESASTNQTSMYLCASSSQGWYEQYFGPGTRLTVT.

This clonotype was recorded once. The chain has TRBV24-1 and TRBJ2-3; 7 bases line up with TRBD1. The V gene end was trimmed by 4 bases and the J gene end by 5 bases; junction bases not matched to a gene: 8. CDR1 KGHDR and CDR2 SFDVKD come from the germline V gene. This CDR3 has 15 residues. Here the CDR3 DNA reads TGTGCCACCAGTGACCCACAGGGGATACGAGATACGCAGTATTTT. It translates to CATSDPQGIRDTQYF.

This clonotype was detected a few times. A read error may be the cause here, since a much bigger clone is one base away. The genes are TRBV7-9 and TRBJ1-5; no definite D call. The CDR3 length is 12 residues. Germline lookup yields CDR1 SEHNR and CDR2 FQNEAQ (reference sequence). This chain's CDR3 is CDSSLGYQPQHF. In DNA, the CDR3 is TGTGACAGCAGTTTGGGCTATCAGCCCCAGCATTTT.

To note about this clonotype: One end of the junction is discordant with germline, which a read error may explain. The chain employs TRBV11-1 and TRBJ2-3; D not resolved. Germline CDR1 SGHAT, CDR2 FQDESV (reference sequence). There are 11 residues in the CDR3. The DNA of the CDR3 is TGTGCCAACAGCTTATCAAATACGCAGTATTTT. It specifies CANSLSNTQYF.

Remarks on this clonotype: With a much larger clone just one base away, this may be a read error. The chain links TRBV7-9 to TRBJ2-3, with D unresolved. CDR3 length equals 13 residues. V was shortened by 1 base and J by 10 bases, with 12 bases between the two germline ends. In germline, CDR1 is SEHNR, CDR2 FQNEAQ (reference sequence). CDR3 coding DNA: TGTGCCAGCAGCTTAGGCAAACATGTACCGCAGTATTTT. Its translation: CASSLGKHVPQYF.

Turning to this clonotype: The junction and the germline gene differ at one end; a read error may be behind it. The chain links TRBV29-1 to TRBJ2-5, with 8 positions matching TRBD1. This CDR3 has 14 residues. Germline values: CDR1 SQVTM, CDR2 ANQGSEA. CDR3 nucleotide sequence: TGCAGCCTTGAAGACCTACAGGGGGGAGTTGGTCAATACTTC. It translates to CSLEDLQGGVGQYF.